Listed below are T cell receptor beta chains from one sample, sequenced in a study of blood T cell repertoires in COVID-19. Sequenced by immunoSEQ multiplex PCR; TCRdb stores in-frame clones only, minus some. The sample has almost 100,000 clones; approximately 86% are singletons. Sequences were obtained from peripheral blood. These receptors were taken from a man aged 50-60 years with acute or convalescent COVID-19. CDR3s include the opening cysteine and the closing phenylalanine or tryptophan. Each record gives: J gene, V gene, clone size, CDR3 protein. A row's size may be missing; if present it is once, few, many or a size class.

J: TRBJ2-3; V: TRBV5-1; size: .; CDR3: CASNGLAGALTDTQYF
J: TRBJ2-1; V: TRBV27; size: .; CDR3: CASSLSREPVNEQFF
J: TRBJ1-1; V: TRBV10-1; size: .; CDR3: CASSGIGRIDTEAFF
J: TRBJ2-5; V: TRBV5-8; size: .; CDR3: CASSSTGPETQYF
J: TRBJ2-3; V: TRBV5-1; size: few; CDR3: CASSTAPQGPRGTDTQYF
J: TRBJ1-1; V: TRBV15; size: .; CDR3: CATRMAGPGGEAFF
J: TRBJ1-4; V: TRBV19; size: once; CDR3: CATTGTNEKLFF
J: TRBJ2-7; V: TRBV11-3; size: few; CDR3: CASSLDLAESYEQYF
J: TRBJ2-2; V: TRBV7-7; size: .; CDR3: CASSASGTNTGELFF
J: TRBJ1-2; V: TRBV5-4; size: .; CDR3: CASSLAGGAEGYTF
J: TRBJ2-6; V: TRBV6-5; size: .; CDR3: CASSYSFSSGNVLTF
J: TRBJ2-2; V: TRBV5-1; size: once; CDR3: CASSLTIRSNTGELFF
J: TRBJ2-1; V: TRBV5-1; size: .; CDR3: CASSLAGGGTYNEQFF
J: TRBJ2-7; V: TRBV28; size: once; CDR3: CASSLLQFEQYF
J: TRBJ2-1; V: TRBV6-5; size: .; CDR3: CASSYWGTSNEQFF
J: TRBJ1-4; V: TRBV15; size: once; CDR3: CATSRPDRVSTNEKLFF
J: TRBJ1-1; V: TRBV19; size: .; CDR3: CASSTTQGGNTEAFF
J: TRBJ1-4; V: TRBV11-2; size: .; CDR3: CASSLDRAPPNEKLFF
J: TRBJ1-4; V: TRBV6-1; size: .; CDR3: CASSEYTRSEKLFF
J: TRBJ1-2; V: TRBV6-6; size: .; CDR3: CASSGQNYGYTF
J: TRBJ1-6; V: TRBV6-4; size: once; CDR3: CASGPGQGGSPLHF
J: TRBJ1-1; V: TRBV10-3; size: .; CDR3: CAIRDMGQVDTEAFF
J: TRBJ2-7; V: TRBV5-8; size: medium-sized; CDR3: CASSLASYEQYF
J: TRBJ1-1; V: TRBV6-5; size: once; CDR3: CASSYRTGEDEAFF
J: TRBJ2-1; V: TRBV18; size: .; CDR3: CASSPPASDNEQFF
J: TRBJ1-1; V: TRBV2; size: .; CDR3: CAKWDPGADTEAFF
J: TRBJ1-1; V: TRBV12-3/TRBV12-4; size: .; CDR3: CASGLDRYTEAFF